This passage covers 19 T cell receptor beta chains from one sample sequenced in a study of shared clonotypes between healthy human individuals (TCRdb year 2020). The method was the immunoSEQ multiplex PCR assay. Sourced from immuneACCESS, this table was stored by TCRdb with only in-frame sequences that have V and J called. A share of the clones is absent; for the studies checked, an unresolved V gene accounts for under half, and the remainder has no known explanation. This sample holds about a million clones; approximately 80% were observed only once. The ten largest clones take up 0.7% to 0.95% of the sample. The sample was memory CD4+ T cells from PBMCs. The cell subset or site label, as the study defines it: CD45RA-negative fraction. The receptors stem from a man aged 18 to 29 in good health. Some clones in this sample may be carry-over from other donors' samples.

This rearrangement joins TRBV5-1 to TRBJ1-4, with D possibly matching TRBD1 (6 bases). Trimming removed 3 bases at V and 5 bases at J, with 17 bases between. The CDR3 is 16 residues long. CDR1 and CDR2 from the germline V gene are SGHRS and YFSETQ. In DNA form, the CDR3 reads TGCGCCAGCAGCTCAATCCCAGGGGCAGAGAATGAAAAACTGTTTTTT. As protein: CASSSIPGAENEKLFF.

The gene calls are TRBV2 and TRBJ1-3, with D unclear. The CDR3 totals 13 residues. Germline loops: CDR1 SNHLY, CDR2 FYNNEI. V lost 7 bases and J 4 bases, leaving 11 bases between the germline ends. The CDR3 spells CASNGDPGNTIYF. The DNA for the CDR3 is TGTGCCAGCAATGGGGATCCGGGAAACACCATATATTTT.

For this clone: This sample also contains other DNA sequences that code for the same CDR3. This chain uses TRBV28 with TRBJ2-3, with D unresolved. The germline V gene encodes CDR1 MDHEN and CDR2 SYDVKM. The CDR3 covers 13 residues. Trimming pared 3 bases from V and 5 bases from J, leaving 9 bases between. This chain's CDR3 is CASSLPTGDTQYF. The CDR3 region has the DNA TGTGCCAGCAGTTTGCCGACTGGAGATACGCAGTATTTT.

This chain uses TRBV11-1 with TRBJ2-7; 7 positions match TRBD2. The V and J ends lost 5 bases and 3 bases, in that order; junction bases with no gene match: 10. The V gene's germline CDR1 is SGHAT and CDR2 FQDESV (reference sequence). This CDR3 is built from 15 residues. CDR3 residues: CASSTPGLGNYEQYF. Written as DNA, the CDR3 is TGTGCCAGCAGCACCCCTGGACTAGGAAACTACGAGCAGTACTTC.

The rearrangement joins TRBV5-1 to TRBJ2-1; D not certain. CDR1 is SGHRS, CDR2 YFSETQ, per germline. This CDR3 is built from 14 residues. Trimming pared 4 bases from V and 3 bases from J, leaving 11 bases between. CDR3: CASSQDPGYNEQFF. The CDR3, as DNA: TGCGCCAGCAGCCAAGACCCGGGCTACAATGAGCAGTTCTTC.

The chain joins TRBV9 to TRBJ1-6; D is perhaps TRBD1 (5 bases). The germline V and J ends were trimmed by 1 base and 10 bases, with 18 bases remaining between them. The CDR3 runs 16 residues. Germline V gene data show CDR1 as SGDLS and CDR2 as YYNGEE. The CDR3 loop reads CASSVQPDRGGSPLHF. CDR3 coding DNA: TGTGCCAGCAGCGTACAACCTGATAGGGGTGGATCACCCCTCCACTTT.

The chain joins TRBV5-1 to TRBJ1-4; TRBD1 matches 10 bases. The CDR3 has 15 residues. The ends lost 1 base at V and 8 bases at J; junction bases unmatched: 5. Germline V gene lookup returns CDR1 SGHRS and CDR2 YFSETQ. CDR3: CASSLIGTGEEKLFF. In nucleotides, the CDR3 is TGCGCCAGCAGCTTGATAGGGACAGGGGAAGAAAAACTGTTTTTT.

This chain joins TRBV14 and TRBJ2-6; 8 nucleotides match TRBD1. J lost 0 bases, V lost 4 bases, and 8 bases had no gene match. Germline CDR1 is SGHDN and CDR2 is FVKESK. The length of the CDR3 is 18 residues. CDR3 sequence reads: CASSRRQGRYSGANVLTF. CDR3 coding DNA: TGTGCCAGCAGCCGGCGACAGGGGCGTTACTCTGGGGCCAACGTCCTGACTTTC.

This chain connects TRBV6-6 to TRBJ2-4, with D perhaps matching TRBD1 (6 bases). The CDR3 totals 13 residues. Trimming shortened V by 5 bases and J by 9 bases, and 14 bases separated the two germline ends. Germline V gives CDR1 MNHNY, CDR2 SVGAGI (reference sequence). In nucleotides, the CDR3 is TGTGCCAGCAGTCAACAGGGATCGGGCATTCAGTACTTC. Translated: CASSQQGSGIQYF.

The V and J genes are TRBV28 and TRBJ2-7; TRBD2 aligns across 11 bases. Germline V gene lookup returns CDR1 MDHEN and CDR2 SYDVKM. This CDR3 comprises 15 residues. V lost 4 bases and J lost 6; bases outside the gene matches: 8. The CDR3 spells CASSSGLAARVEQYF. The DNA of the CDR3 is TGTGCCAGCAGTTCGGGACTAGCGGCCCGGGTCGAGCAGTACTTC.

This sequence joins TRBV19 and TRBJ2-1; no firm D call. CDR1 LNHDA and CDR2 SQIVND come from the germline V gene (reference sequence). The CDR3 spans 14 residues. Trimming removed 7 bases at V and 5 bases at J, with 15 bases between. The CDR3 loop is CASKDGPRDNEQFF. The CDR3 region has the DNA TGTGCCAGTAAGGACGGGCCCAGAGACAATGAGCAGTTCTTC. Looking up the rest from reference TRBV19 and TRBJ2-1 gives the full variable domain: DGGITQSPKYLFRKEGQNVTLSCEQNLNHDAMYWYRQDPGQGLRLIYYSQIVNDFQKGDIAEGYSVSREKKESFPLTVTSAQKNPTAFYLCASKDGPRDNEQFFGPGTRLTVL.

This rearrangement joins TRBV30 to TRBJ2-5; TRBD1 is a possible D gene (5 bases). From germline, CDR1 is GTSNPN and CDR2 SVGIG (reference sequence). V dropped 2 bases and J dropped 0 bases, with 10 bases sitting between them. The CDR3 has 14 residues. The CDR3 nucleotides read TGTGCCTGGAGTTCGTGGGGCGACCAAGAGACCCAGTACTTC. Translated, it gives CAWSSWGDQETQYF.

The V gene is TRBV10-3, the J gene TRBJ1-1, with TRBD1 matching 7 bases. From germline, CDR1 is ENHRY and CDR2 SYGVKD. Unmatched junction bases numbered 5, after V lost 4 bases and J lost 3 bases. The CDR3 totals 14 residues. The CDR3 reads CAISVTGLDTEAFF. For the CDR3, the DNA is TGTGCCATCAGTGTGACAGGGTTGGACACTGAAGCTTTCTTT.

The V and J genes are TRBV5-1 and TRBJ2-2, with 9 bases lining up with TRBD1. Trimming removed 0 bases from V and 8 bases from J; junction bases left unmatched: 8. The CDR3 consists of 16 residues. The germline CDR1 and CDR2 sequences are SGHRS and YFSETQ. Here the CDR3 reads CASSLDVPGQGGELFF. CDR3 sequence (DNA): TGCGCCAGCAGCTTGGACGTCCCGGGACAGGGTGGGGAGCTGTTTTTT.

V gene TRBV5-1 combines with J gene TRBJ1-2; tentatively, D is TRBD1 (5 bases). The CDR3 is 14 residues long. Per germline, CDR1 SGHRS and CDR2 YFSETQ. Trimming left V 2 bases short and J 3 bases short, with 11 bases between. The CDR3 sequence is CASSLRGVDYGYTF. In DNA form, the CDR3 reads TGCGCCAGCAGCTTAAGGGGAGTCGACTATGGCTACACCTTC.

CDR3 in DNA: TGTGCCAGCAGTTCCTTGGGGGGCTGGAACATTCAGTACTTC. Protein: CASSSLGGWNIQYF. The chain employs TRBV6-5 and TRBJ2-4; D may match TRBD1 or TRBD2 (6 bases each). V gave up 4 bases and J gave up 7 bases, with 14 bases separating them. Germline V gene lookup returns CDR1 MNHEY and CDR2 SVGAGI. This CDR3 contains 14 residues.

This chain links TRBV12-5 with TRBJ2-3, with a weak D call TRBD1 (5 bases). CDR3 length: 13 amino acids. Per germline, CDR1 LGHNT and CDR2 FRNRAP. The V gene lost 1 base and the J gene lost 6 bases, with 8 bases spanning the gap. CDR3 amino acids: CASGLAGLDTQYF. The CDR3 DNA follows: TGTGCTAGTGGTTTGGCAGGGTTGGATACGCAGTATTTT.

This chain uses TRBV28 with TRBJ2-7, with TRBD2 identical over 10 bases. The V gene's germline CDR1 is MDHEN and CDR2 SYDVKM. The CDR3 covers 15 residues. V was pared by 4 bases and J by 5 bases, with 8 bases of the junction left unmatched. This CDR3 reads CASSSGRLAGDEQYF. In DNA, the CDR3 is TGTGCCAGCAGTTCCGGAAGGCTAGCGGGAGACGAGCAGTACTTC.

The DNA for the CDR3 is TGTGCCAGCAGCTCGACAGGTACCTCTGGGGCCAACGTCCTGACTTTC. Translating gives CASSSTGTSGANVLTF. The chain is built from TRBV7-9 and TRBJ2-6, with a tentative D call TRBD1 (6 bases). V was pared by 4 bases and J by 0 bases, with 10 bases between. CDR3 length equals 16 residues. Germline CDR1 reads SEHNR; CDR2 reads FQNEAQ (reference sequence).